The sequence of this T cell receptor (beta chain) was determined in a study of cytomegalovirus exposure and HLA in healthy donors. The PCR employed 60 Vbeta primers together with 13 Jbeta primers. Authors' processing steps: Later, some 79 million unique TCR beta chains were counted in an analysis, and roughly 10 million of them were shared. The repertoire was sequenced with immunoSEQ multiplex PCR; TCRdb's copy has only in-frame clones and lacks some. The DNA was the basis for D and trimming; V, J and clone size are from that table. This sample has some 200,000 clones; less than 85% occur once, and the top ten carry 0.22%. At the time of sampling, donors were nominally healthy, though unrecorded immune exposures were likely. In the case of this clone: What it binds is unknown.

Study results and caveats: Based on reports, TCR beta sequences accurately predicted HLA-A and HLA-B alleles for most subjects.

The germline V gene has CDR1 MNHNS and CDR2 SASEGT. This CDR3 spans 15 amino acids. Trimming took 1 base from V and 5 from J, leaving 15 bases between them. The sequence came from a girl aged 2 to 9 in good health and CMV-seronegative. The specimen was PBMCs. This rearrangement joins TRBV6-1 to TRBJ2-7; a weak D match, TRBD1 (5 bases). In nucleotides, the CDR3 is TGTGCCAGCAGTGAAGGGTGGCGCAGGGTCCACGAGCAGTACTTC. It encodes CASSEGWRRVHEQYF.